These T cell receptor beta chains were read from a single sample in a study of a mutant IDH1 vaccine in newly diagnosed glioma. This table comes from immunoSEQ multiplex PCR, and its TCRdb copy is limited to in-frame clones, with some not included. The sample lists around 41,000 clones; 60% to 85% were seen once. Their recognized antigens are unknown. The sequences come from PBMCs, collected from a glioma patient whose treatment included an IDH1 peptide vaccine. The receptors were sampled from a middle-aged woman with glioma. Some clones in this sample may be carry-over from other donors' samples. Both conserved end residues are part of each CDR3. Each record gives: CDR3 length, J gene, D gene, V gene, CDR3 protein, CDR3 DNA. D genes are given only for firm matches.

11,TRBJ2-4,.,TRBV25-1,CANRAKNIQYF,TGTGCCAACAGGGCCAAAAACATTCAGTACTTC
14,TRBJ2-2,.,TRBV9,CASSVDRLTGELFF,TGTGCCAGCAGCGTGGACCGCCTCACCGGGGAGCTGTTTTTT
14,TRBJ1-1,.,TRBV7-2,CASSIEGGGTEAFF,TGTGCCAGCAGTATAGAAGGGGGAGGCACTGAAGCTTTCTTT
16,TRBJ2-3,.,TRBV11-2,CASSFGGPESTDTQYF,TGTGCCAGCAGCTTTGGTGGCCCGGAGAGCACAGATACGCAGTATTTT
15,TRBJ2-1,TRBD1,TRBV6-5,CASSLRDRGKNEQFF,TGTGCCAGCAGTCTTAGAGACAGGGGGAAAAATGAGCAGTTCTTC
12,TRBJ1-1,.,TRBV14,CASSQQGPEAFF,TGTGCCAGCAGCCAACAGGGGCCCGAAGCTTTCTTT
15,TRBJ2-7,TRBD2,TRBV19,CASSIAGGGDYEQYF,TGTGCCAGTAGTATAGCGGGGGGAGGCGACTACGAGCAGTACTTC
11,TRBJ2-5,.,TRBV11-2,CASSLQETQYF,TGTGCCAGCAGCCTTCAAGAGACCCAGTACTTC
18,TRBJ1-5,TRBD1,TRBV7-9,CASSSGTGGDPSNQPQHF,TGTGCCAGCAGCTCTGGGACAGGGGGGGACCCTAGCAATCAGCCCCAGCATTTT
13,TRBJ1-2,.,TRBV5-4,CASWNQGRSGYTF,TGTGCCAGCTGGAACCAGGGGAGGAGTGGCTACACCTTC
16,TRBJ1-3,.,TRBV6-5,CASSYSRGGVGNTIYF,TGTGCCAGCAGTTACTCGCGGGGGGGAGTCGGAAACACCATATATTTT
15,TRBJ2-2,TRBD2,TRBV6-5,CASKTAGENTGELFF,TGTGCCAGCAAAACGGCGGGAGAGAACACCGGGGAGCTGTTTTTT
11,TRBJ2-5,.,TRBV6-5,CASSYKKTQYF,TGTGCCAGCAGTTATAAGAAGACCCAGTACTTC